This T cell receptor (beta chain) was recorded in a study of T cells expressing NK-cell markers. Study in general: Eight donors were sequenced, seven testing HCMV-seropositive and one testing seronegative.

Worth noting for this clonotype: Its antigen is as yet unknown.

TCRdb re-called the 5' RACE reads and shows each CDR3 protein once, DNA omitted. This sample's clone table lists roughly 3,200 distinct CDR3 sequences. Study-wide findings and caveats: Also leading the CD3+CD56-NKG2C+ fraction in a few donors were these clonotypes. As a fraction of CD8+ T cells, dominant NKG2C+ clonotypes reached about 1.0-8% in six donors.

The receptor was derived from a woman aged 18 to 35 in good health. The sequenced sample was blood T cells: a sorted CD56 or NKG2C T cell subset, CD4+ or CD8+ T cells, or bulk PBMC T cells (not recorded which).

The CDR3 reads CAWGRSGPYEQYF. The chain has TRBV30 and TRBJ2-7; TCRdb names TRBD2, which stays unverified in the absence of DNA. CDR1 is GTSNPN, CDR2 SVGIG, per germline (reference sequence). This CDR3 has 13 amino acids.